The 14 T cell receptor beta chains below come from one sample, sequenced in a study of cytomegalovirus exposure and HLA in healthy donors. PCR was performed using 60 Vbeta and 13 Jbeta primers. The assay was immunoSEQ multiplex PCR, and TCRdb's table has in-frame clones only and misses some. This sample has some 100,000 clones, with 80% to 90% found just once. Sample: PBMCs. Receptors were obtained from a woman aged 18-30 years in good health and CMV-seronegative.

This clone has only one observation. The chain has TRBV27 and TRBJ2-2, with D unresolved. The CDR3 loop spans 13 amino acids. Germline values: CDR1 MNHEY, CDR2 SMNVEV (reference sequence). Trimming cost V 0 bases and J 3 bases, with 2 bases left between them. CDR3 coding DNA: TGTGCCAGCAGTTTATCCTACACCGGGGAGCTGTTTTTT. Translating gives CASSLSYTGELFF.

In this sample, this clone turned up once. The chain recombines TRBV6-5 with TRBJ2-7; D is possibly TRBD2 (7 bases). Per the germline V gene, CDR1 is MNHEY and CDR2 is SVGAGI. This CDR3 is built from 14 residues. With 4 bases removed from V and 12 bases from J, the gap between germline ends came to 22 bases. The CDR3 is CASSSHGGPGHPYF. CDR3 nucleotides: TGTGCCAGCAGTTCGCACGGGGGGCCGGGCCACCCGTACTTC.

The J gene is TRBJ2-2, the V gene TRBV6-4; 7 bases fit TRBD1. Trimming at V came to 6 bases and at J to 1 base, leaving 5 bases not matched to a gene. Germline CDR1 and CDR2: MRHNA and SNTAGT. The CDR3 has 15 amino acids. CDR3 sequence (DNA): TGTGCCAGCAGCCCCGCAGGGGGGAACACCGGGGAGCTGTTTTTT. Protein sequence: CASSPAGGNTGELFF.

This chain uses TRBV30 with TRBJ2-5; TRBD1 matches 12 bases. This CDR3 has 15 residues. V was clipped by 0 bases and J by 6 bases; unmatched bases: 5. Germline CDR1 GTSNPN, CDR2 SVGIG (reference sequence). Written as DNA, the CDR3 is TGTGCCTGGAGTGTCGGGACAGGGGGCGGAAAGACCCAGTACTTC. The encoded protein is CAWSVGTGGGKTQYF.

The chain has TRBV7-3 and TRBJ2-3; no reliable D call. The germline gives CDR1 SGHTA, CDR2 FQGTGA. V shed 7 bases and J shed 10 bases, with 18 bases lying between them. CDR3 length: 13 residues. The CDR3 protein is CASTTSLGLAQYF. CDR3 nucleotides: TGTGCCAGCACCACCTCGTTGGGCCTGGCGCAGTATTTT.

The chain has TRBV29-1 and TRBJ2-3; D unclear. This CDR3 is built from 13 residues. From germline, CDR1 is SQVTM and CDR2 ANQGSEA. Trimming took 1 base from V and 2 from J, leaving 7 bases between them. Written as DNA, the CDR3 is TGCAGCGTTGAAGTCGTTAACACAGATACGCAGTATTTT. Translating it yields CSVEVVNTDTQYF.

The rearrangement joins TRBV9 to TRBJ2-7; no clear D gene. Trimming took 0 bases from V and 3 from J, leaving 10 bases between them. Germline V lookup: CDR1 SGDLS, CDR2 YYNGEE. The CDR3 covers 14 residues. Written as DNA, the CDR3 is TGTGCCAGCAGCGTAGGCGGAGTGGGCTACGAGCAGTACTTC. This codes for CASSVGGVGYEQYF.

The chain has TRBV5-1 and TRBJ2-5, with a possible D match to TRBD1 (7 bases). The ends were cut back, 5 bases at V and 4 bases at J, with 12 bases in the middle. This CDR3 is built from 13 residues. Germline V gene lookup returns CDR1 SGHRS and CDR2 YFSETQ. The CDR3 DNA reads TGCGCCAGCAGTTCAGGGGGAGGAGAGACCCAGTACTTC. Translated, it gives CASSSGGGETQYF. Looking up the rest from reference TRBV5-1 and TRBJ2-5 gives the full variable domain: KAGVTQTPRYLIKTRGQQVTLSCSPISGHRSVSWYQQTPGQGLQFLFEYFSETQRNKGNFPGRFSGRQFSNSRSEMNVSTLELGDSALYLCASSSGGGETQYFGPGTRLLVL.

The chain joins TRBV28 to TRBJ1-1; D might be TRBD1 (6 bases). Germline CDR1 is MDHEN and CDR2 is SYDVKM. The CDR3 consists of 15 residues. V was shortened by 3 bases and J by 11 bases, with 22 bases between the two germline ends. This chain's CDR3 is CASSFVTQQGGGAFF. Here the CDR3 DNA reads TGTGCCAGCAGTTTTGTAACTCAACAAGGGGGTGGGGCTTTCTTT. Based on the CDR3 plus reference TRBV28 and TRBJ1-1, the full variable domain is DVKVTQSSRYLVKRTGEKVFLECVQDMDHENMFWYRQDPGLGLRLIYFSYDVKMKEKGDIPEGYSVSREKKERFSLILESASTNQTSMYLCASSFVTQQGGGAFFGQGTRLTVV.

The chain links TRBV19 to TRBJ1-5, with 9 bases matching TRBD1. The CDR3 consists of 15 residues. Germline CDR1 reads LNHDA; CDR2 reads SQIVND (reference sequence). The trim removed 4 bases at V and 5 bases at J, leaving 6 bases unmatched. The CDR3 reads CASSKDRGPDQPQHF. CDR3 nucleotides: TGTGCCAGTAGTAAGGACAGGGGACCGGATCAGCCCCAGCATTTT.

The chain employs TRBV7-2 and TRBJ1-1, with D possibly being TRBD1 (6 bases). The CDR3 spans 15 residues. The V end was cut by 2 bases, the J end by 4 bases, with 14 bases between. CDR1 is SGHTA, CDR2 FQGNSA, per germline. Here the CDR3 DNA reads TGTGCCAGCAGCTTAAGGGGGGGGACTATCACTGAAGCTTTCTTT. It specifies CASSLRGGTITEAFF.

This clone has at least ten counts. J is TRBJ1-1 and V is TRBV6-5; D might be TRBD1 (6 bases). V lost 6 bases to trimming and J lost 7 bases, with 18 bases between them. Germline values: CDR1 MNHEY, CDR2 SVGAGI. The CDR3 extends over 14 amino acids. The CDR3, as DNA: TGTGCCAGCAGACTAAACAGGGATCGGGGTGAAGCTTTCTTT. Residues: CASRLNRDRGEAFF.

The chain has TRBV29-1 and TRBJ1-1; 7 bases line up with TRBD1. Per the germline V gene, CDR1 is SQVTM and CDR2 is ANQGSEA. V gave up 2 bases and J gave up 2 bases; unmatched junction bases: 8. The CDR3 is made up of 15 amino acids. The CDR3 region has the DNA TGCAGCGTTGAAAGAGGGACAGCCCTCAACACTGAAGCTTTCTTT. Translating gives CSVERGTALNTEAFF.

This clone has a single count. The chain joins TRBV4-1 to TRBJ1-5, with D maybe TRBD1 (5 bases). The CDR3 contains 14 residues. Germline V gene sequence: CDR1 MGHRA, CDR2 YSYEKL. V dropped 1 base and J dropped 4 bases, with 8 bases sitting between them. The CDR3 DNA sequence: TGCGCCAGCAGCCAAGCCGGGGGTAATCAGCCCCAGCATTTT. Amino acid sequence: CASSQAGGNQPQHF.